This T cell receptor (beta chain) is drawn from a study of T cell responses to AZD1222 COVID-19 vaccine. Study-level results: CD4 TCRs covered the whole spike, strongest at regions 160-218 and 743-854. Reportedly, close to half of spike-specific TCRs are directed against unmutated variant regions.

On this clone itself: Its target is not known.

Clones were sequenced by immunoSEQ multiplex PCR, and TCRdb holds only the in-frame ones, with some missing. The repertoire includes some 200,000 clones, roughly 91% of them detected once, and approximately 0.98% sits in the top ten. V was pared by 4 bases and J by 5 bases, with 17 bases between. The CDR3 runs 15 residues. Germline values: CDR1 SEHNR, CDR2 FQNEAQ (reference sequence). V and J are TRBV7-9 and TRBJ1-2; no firm D call. The sequence was obtained from an adult in good health. This specimen consisted of peripheral blood, obtained on day 0 of AZD1222 vaccination. As DNA, the CDR3 is TGTGCCAGCAGCTCCGGGCCAGCAGTACCTTATGGCTACACCTTC. Encoded protein: CASSSGPAVPYGYTF.